Listed here are 27 T cell receptor beta chains from one sample, sequenced in a study of T cell changes during pregnancy in multiple sclerosis. Produced via immunoSEQ multiplex PCR; TCRdb's table is partial and in-frame only. The repertoire holds tens of thousands of clones, with 80% to 90% as singletons. Source: peripheral blood, taken before pregnancy. These receptor sequences come from a female donor with multiple sclerosis, enrolled in a pregnancy study.

This sequence joins TRBV13 and TRBJ1-1; TRBD1 agrees at 9 bases. V was pared by 5 bases and J by 8 bases, with 9 bases of the junction left unmatched. Per germline, CDR1 PRHDT and CDR2 FYEKMQ (reference sequence). There are 14 residues in the CDR3. The CDR3 DNA follows: TGTGCCAGCAGCCCCGGGACAGGGTTGACCGAAGCTTTCTTT. It specifies CASSPGTGLTEAFF.

The gene calls are TRBV5-1 and TRBJ1-1; the match to TRBD1 covers 8 bases. This CDR3 has 15 amino acids. V dropped 3 bases and J dropped 6; count of bases not matched to a gene: 10. Germline assignment: CDR1 SGHRS and CDR2 YFSETQ. The CDR3 DNA follows: TGCGCCAGCAGCTCCCGGACAGGGTCGTCGGCTGAAGCTTTCTTT. It encodes CASSSRTGSSAEAFF.

This chain joins TRBV10-2 and TRBJ1-2; no definite D call. Germline lookup yields CDR1 WSHSY and CDR2 SAAADI. The CDR3 sequence is 12 residues long. Deletions cut 2 bases from V and 3 bases from J, with 4 bases between. CDR3 nucleotides: TGCGCCAGCAGTGAGGACTACTATGGCTACACCTTC. Translating gives CASSEDYYGYTF.

This sequence joins TRBV4-3 and TRBJ1-2; perhaps TRBD1 as D (6 bases). V gave up 1 base and J gave up 8 bases, with 11 bases separating them. The CDR3 is 13 amino acids. The V gene's germline CDR1 is LGHNA and CDR2 YSLEER. Written as DNA, the CDR3 is TGCGCCAGCAGCCAAGTATCGGGGACAGGCTACACCTTC. As protein: CASSQVSGTGYTF.

The V gene is TRBV30, the J gene TRBJ2-3; D might be TRBD2 (6 bases). The germline CDR1 and CDR2 sequences are GTSNPN and SVGIG (reference sequence). Trimming took off 3 bases at V and 2 bases at J, with 15 bases between the two ends. The CDR3 has 15 amino acids. In nucleotides, the CDR3 is TGTGCCTGGAGCGTCCGGGGGAAGTCCACAGATACGCAGTATTTT. It is translated as CAWSVRGKSTDTQYF.

This chain uses TRBV6-5 with TRBJ1-2; 7 bases line up with TRBD1. CDR3 size: 14 residues. CDR1 is MNHEY and CDR2 is SVGAGI in the germline V gene. With V trimmed by 2 bases and J by 4 bases, 4 bases remained unmatched. This chain's CDR3 is CASSYRGLIYGYTF. Written as DNA, the CDR3 is TGTGCCAGCAGTTACAGGGGGCTGATCTATGGCTACACCTTC.

The chain links TRBV10-3 to TRBJ2-7; 13 bases are a match to TRBD2. V lost 3 bases to trimming and J lost 3 bases; unmatched junction nucleotides: 5. This CDR3 has 16 amino acids. The germline V gene has CDR1 ENHRY and CDR2 SYGVKD. The DNA for the CDR3 is TGTGCCATCAGTGACGAAAGGACTAGCGGGAGCTACGAGCAGTACTTC. It translates to CAISDERTSGSYEQYF.

The chain links TRBV19 to TRBJ2-7; maybe TRBD2 (6 bases). V was pared by 3 bases and J by 2 bases, with 8 bases between. The CDR3 runs 13 residues. Germline-derived CDR1 and CDR2 are LNHDA and SQIVND (reference sequence). The CDR3 DNA sequence: TGTGCCAGTAGTATCGGGACTGCCTACGAGCAGTACTTC. Amino acids: CASSIGTAYEQYF.

The rearrangement links TRBV5-4 to TRBJ1-2; 9 bases map to TRBD1. The CDR3 is made up of 14 amino acids. Germline V CDR1 and CDR2: SGHNT, YYREEE (reference sequence). V trimming: 5 bases; J trimming: 4 bases; junction bases outside the gene matches: 6. The CDR3 DNA sequence: TGTGCCAGCAGGGCTGGGGACAGGGCCTATGGCTACACCTTC. Translating it yields CASRAGDRAYGYTF.

CDR3 DNA sequence: TGTGCCTGGAGTTTCGCAGGGGGCGGCTACGAGCAGTACTTC. It is translated as CAWSFAGGGYEQYF. This chain uses TRBV30 with TRBJ2-7, with TRBD1 matching over 8 bases. The ends lost 2 bases at V and 3 bases at J; junction bases unmatched: 6. The CDR3 runs 14 residues. Germline lookup yields CDR1 GTSNPN and CDR2 SVGIG (reference sequence).

This chain connects TRBV30 to TRBJ1-2, with D uncertain. Germline CDR1 is GTSNPN and CDR2 is SVGIG (reference sequence). This CDR3 is built from 14 residues. Trimming cost V 2 bases and J 4 bases, with 14 bases left between them. In DNA, the CDR3 is TGTGCCTGGAGTATCCGCAAGGAGCTCTATGGCTACACCTTC. It encodes CAWSIRKELYGYTF.

The gene calls are TRBV12-5 and TRBJ2-1; D may be TRBD2 (6 bases). V was clipped by 5 bases and J by 10 bases, with 15 bases between them. CDR1 and CDR2 (germline): LGHNT, FRNRAP. This CDR3 has 13 amino acids. DNA for the CDR3: TGTGCTAGTGGTCTGATAATCGGGGGAGAGCAGTTCTTC. This translates into CASGLIIGGEQFF.

This chain joins TRBV6-1 and TRBJ1-3; TRBD1 is a possible D gene (5 bases). The CDR3 is made up of 15 amino acids. V was pared by 7 bases and J by 3 bases, with 16 bases between. Germline V gene data show CDR1 as MNHNS and CDR2 as SASEGT. The CDR3 is CASIGRGNIGNTIYF. CDR3 bases: TGTGCCAGCATTGGACGGGGGAATATTGGAAACACCATATATTTT.

The V call is TRBV6-5, the J call TRBJ1-1, with TRBD1 matching 7 bases. V lost 5 bases and J lost 0; bases outside the gene matches: 6. The germline V gene has CDR1 MNHEY and CDR2 SVGAGI. The CDR3 extends over 15 amino acids. DNA for the CDR3: TGTGCCAGCAGTCCATCGGACAGGCTGAACACTGAAGCTTTCTTT. Protein sequence: CASSPSDRLNTEAFF.

This clone appeared a single time. The rearrangement uses TRBV11-3 and TRBJ2-7, with D perhaps matching TRBD1 (5 bases). V was cut by 5 bases and J by 0 bases, with 11 bases left in between. The CDR3 is made up of 14 amino acids. Germline V CDR1 and CDR2: SGHNT, YENEEA. CDR3 loop: CASSVGQPSYEQYF. In nucleotides, the CDR3 is TGTGCCAGCAGCGTCGGACAACCCTCCTACGAGCAGTACTTC. Looking up the rest from reference TRBV11-3 and TRBJ2-7 gives the full variable domain: EAGVVQSPRYKIIEKKQPVAFWCNPISGHNTLYWYLQNLGQGPELLIRYENEEAVDDSQLPKDRFSAERLKGVDSTLKIQPAELGDSAVYLCASSVGQPSYEQYFGPGTRLTVT.

The rearrangement joins TRBV6-1 to TRBJ2-7, with TRBD1 identical over 7 bases. In germline, CDR1 is MNHNS, CDR2 SASEGT. This CDR3 comprises 13 residues. The V segment lost 5 bases and the J segment 3 bases; nucleotides outside the gene matches: 4. The CDR3 region is CASSNHRGYEQYF. In DNA, the CDR3 is TGTGCCAGCAGTAACCACAGGGGCTACGAGCAGTACTTC.

V usage is TRBV11-3 and J usage is TRBJ2-7; no firm D call. Germline V gene sequence: CDR1 SGHNT, CDR2 YENEEA. Trimming stripped 0 bases from V and 1 base from J, with 4 bases between. The CDR3 has 13 residues. The CDR3 DNA follows: TGTGCCAGCAGCTTAGATTCGTCCTACGAGCAGTACTTC. The encoded protein is CASSLDSSYEQYF.

The table lists this clone with a count of one. The genes are TRBV2 and TRBJ1-3, with D unclear. The CDR3 sequence is 14 residues long. Between the trimmed V and J ends, which lost 1 base and 2 bases, there was a span of 6 bases. Germline loops: CDR1 SNHLY, CDR2 FYNNEI. The CDR3 here is CASSEVATGNTIYF. CDR3 coding DNA: TGTGCCAGCAGTGAAGTGGCAACTGGAAACACCATATATTTT.

The chain recombines TRBV6-1 with TRBJ1-5; 8 bases map to TRBD1. This CDR3 spans 14 amino acids. Germline V gene data show CDR1 as MNHNS and CDR2 as SASEGT. With 4 bases clipped from V and 4 bases from J, the junction kept 3 bases outside the gene matches. The CDR3 sequence is CASSGTGSNQPQHF. In DNA, the CDR3 is TGTGCCAGCAGTGGGACAGGGTCAAATCAGCCCCAGCATTTT.

The chain combines TRBV12-2 with TRBJ1-3. TRBV12-2 counts as a pseudogene. This CDR3 region has 14 residues. The CDR3 spells CASRPDSGGNTIYF. CDR3 nucleotides: TGTGCAAGTCGCCCGGACTCGGGCGGAAACACCATATATTTT.

The CDR3 loop is CASSSGQQETQYF. CDR3 in DNA: TGTGCCAGCAGTTCGGGACAGCAAGAGACCCAGTACTTC. The gene calls are TRBV28 and TRBJ2-5; 7 bases map to TRBD1. The germline V gene encodes CDR1 MDHEN and CDR2 SYDVKM. Unmatched junction bases numbered 1, after V lost 4 bases and J lost 2 bases. This CDR3 has 13 residues.

The chain uses TRBV10-2 and TRBJ1-4, with 7 bases that match TRBD1. Germline V gene data show CDR1 as WSHSY and CDR2 as SAAADI. The CDR3 length is 16 residues. The V gene end was trimmed by 11 bases and the J gene end by 1 base; junction bases not matched to a gene: 13. The DNA of the CDR3 is TGCGCCCGAGACGGAGGGGGCCATCTAACTAATGAAAAACTGTTTTTT. Amino acids: CARDGGGHLTNEKLFF.

The chain combines TRBV19 with TRBJ1-3; D is perhaps TRBD1 (6 bases). The CDR3 covers 14 residues. Germline values: CDR1 LNHDA, CDR2 SQIVND (reference sequence). The V end was cut by 10 bases, the J end by 0 bases, with 13 bases between. The CDR3 coding sequence is TGTGCCACCAGGGGCAGGACCTCTGGAAACACCATATATTTT. This encodes CATRGRTSGNTIYF. The full variable domain, rest sourced from reference TRBV19 and TRBJ1-3, is DGGITQSPKYLFRKEGQNVTLSCEQNLNHDAMYWYRQDPGQGLRLIYYSQIVNDFQKGDIAEGYSVSREKKESFPLTVTSAQKNPTAFYLCATRGRTSGNTIYFGEGSWLTVV.

V and J are TRBV19 and TRBJ1-3; D call uncertain. The CDR3 sequence is 15 residues long. Germline V gene lookup returns CDR1 LNHDA and CDR2 SQIVND (reference sequence). Trimming cost V 3 bases and J 0 bases, with 9 bases left between them. The CDR3 nucleotides are TGTGCCAGTAGTATTCCCGGTAACTCTGGAAACACCATATATTTT. It encodes CASSIPGNSGNTIYF. Together with reference TRBV19 and TRBJ1-3, the CDR3 gives the full variable domain: DGGITQSPKYLFRKEGQNVTLSCEQNLNHDAMYWYRQDPGQGLRLIYYSQIVNDFQKGDIAEGYSVSREKKESFPLTVTSAQKNPTAFYLCASSIPGNSGNTIYFGEGSWLTVV.

V gene TRBV7-7 combines with J gene TRBJ2-3; 7 bases agree with TRBD2. Losses at the gene ends were 1 base for V and 3 bases for J; bases not matched to a gene: 4. The germline V gene has CDR1 SSHAT and CDR2 FNYEAQ (reference sequence). This CDR3 has 15 amino acids. The CDR3 here is CASSLGLAVTDTQYF. The CDR3 bases are TGTGCCAGCAGCTTAGGACTAGCTGTTACAGATACGCAGTATTTT.

This clone came up once. The CDR3 loop is CAWSLGDRQPQHF. The CDR3, as DNA: TGTGCCTGGAGTTTAGGGGACAGGCAGCCCCAGCATTTT. This rearrangement joins TRBV30 to TRBJ1-5; 8 nucleotides agree with TRBD1. From germline, CDR1 is GTSNPN and CDR2 SVGIG (reference sequence). V gave up 2 bases and J gave up 7 bases; unmatched junction bases: 4. This CDR3 comprises 13 residues.

This chain connects TRBV30 to TRBJ2-7; the match to TRBD2 covers 11 bases. This CDR3 is built from 18 residues. Germline lookup yields CDR1 GTSNPN and CDR2 SVGIG (reference sequence). Losses at the gene ends were 1 base for V and 3 bases for J; bases not matched to a gene: 14. The CDR3 DNA sequence: TGTGCCTGGAGTGGGTTTCCCGAATCGACTAGCGGGGTCTACGAGCAGTACTTC. Translation gives CAWSGFPESTSGVYEQYF.